Shown below are 27 T cell receptor beta chains from a single sample sequenced in a study of T cells after yellow fever vaccination. TCRdb used MiXCR to reprocess the 5' RACE reads, holding one entry per CDR3 protein. The repertoire consists of roughly 99,000 distinct CDR3 sequences, with roughly 5.2% occurring once and the leading ten covering roughly 41%. Sample: CD8+ T cells sorted from PBMCs, taken 10 days after the yellow fever booster vaccination. These receptors came from a man between 18 and 29 years old who received the YFV17D yellow fever vaccine.

This chain uses TRBV6-5 with TRBJ2-3; D is perhaps TRBD2 (7 bases). V was trimmed by 7 bases and J by 2 bases, leaving 19 bases between them. Germline V lookup: CDR1 MNHEY, CDR2 SVGAGI. The CDR3 totals 16 residues. The DNA for the CDR3 is TGTGCCAGCACCCTCTTAGGGGGGGGGGACACAGATACGCAGTATTTT. Amino acid sequence: CASTLLGGGDTDTQYF.

This clonotype was observed many times. V is TRBV6-4 and J is TRBJ2-3, with 11 bases that match TRBD2. V lost 4 bases, J lost 3 bases, and 3 bases stayed unmatched. Germline V CDR1 and CDR2: MRHNA, SNTAGT. This CDR3 is 15 amino acids long. This CDR3 reads CASSVSGGATDTQYF. The CDR3 bases are TGTGCCAGCAGTGTTAGCGGGGGGGCGACAGATACGCAGTATTTT.

This clonotype was seen only a few times. This chain uses TRBV7-6 with TRBJ2-2, with a tentative D call TRBD1 (5 bases). Trimming left V 4 bases short and J 6 bases short, with 15 bases between. The length of the CDR3 is 15 residues. Germline V gene sequence: CDR1 SGHVS, CDR2 FNYEAQ. CDR3 bases: TGTGCCAGCAGCTCTTCGACAGAACCCTCCGGGGAGCTGTTTTTT. Protein: CASSSSTEPSGELFF.

The chain couples TRBV6-4 to TRBJ2-1; the match to TRBD2 covers 14 bases. Looked up from germline, CDR1 is MRHNA and CDR2 is SNTAGT. The CDR3 totals 14 residues. The V gene end was trimmed by 5 bases and the J gene end by 10 bases; junction bases not matched to a gene: 4. This CDR3 is CASSPGTSGGEQFF. CDR3 in DNA: TGTGCCAGCAGTCCCGGGACTAGCGGGGGCGAGCAGTTCTTC.

This clonotype was observed a few times. The CDR3 loop reads CASSSPRDRPGELFF. The CDR3 region has the DNA TGTGCCAGTAGTTCACCAAGGGACCGCCCCGGGGAGCTGTTTTTT. The J gene is TRBJ2-2, the V gene TRBV19; either TRBD1 or TRBD2 may fit D (5 bases each). CDR1 LNHDA and CDR2 SQIVND come from the germline V gene (reference sequence). The CDR3 loop spans 15 amino acids. V was pared by 5 bases and J by 6 bases, with 16 bases between. Full variable domain (rest looked up from reference TRBV19 and TRBJ2-2): DGGITQSPKYLFRKEGQNVTLSCEQNLNHDAMYWYRQDPGQGLRLIYYSQIVNDFQKGDIAEGYSVSREKKESFPLTVTSAQKNPTAFYLCASSSPRDRPGELFFGEGSRLTVL.

A few counts support this clonotype. The J gene is TRBJ2-3, the V gene TRBV20-1; 11 bases map to TRBD2. Losses at the gene ends were 0 bases for V and 0 bases for J; bases not matched to a gene: 11. Germline V gene data show CDR1 as DFQATT and CDR2 as SNEGSKA (reference sequence). There are 19 residues in the CDR3. DNA of the CDR3: TGCAGTGCTAGAGATGCGGGACTAGCGGAGATAACTAGCACAGATACGCAGTATTTT. As protein: CSARDAGLAEITSTDTQYF.

The sample holds a few counts of this clonotype. V is TRBV20-1 and J is TRBJ2-7; TRBD2 matches 8 bases. Trimming cost V 6 bases and J 0 bases; bases outside gene matches: 7. The CDR3 contains 14 residues. CDR1 DFQATT and CDR2 SNEGSKA come from the germline V gene (reference sequence). CDR3 region: CSAILAGSSYEQYF. The CDR3, as DNA: TGCAGTGCAATTTTAGCGGGGTCCTCCTACGAGCAGTACTTC.

This clonotype occurred a few times. The chain carries TRBV2 and TRBJ2-7; the D gene is possibly TRBD2 (5 bases). The CDR3 spans 15 residues. The V end lost 6 bases, the J end lost 2 bases, and 17 bases lay between the germline ends. Per germline, CDR1 SNHLY and CDR2 FYNNEI. The CDR3 nucleotides are TGTGCCAGCAGGGAATCCCCTGCGGGCACCTACGAGCAGTACTTC. It encodes CASRESPAGTYEQYF.

This chain joins TRBV7-9 and TRBJ2-3; 10 positions agree with TRBD1. The CDR3 loop spans 14 amino acids. Germline trimming cut 5 bases from V and 4 bases from J; bases unmatched to any gene: 3. Per germline, CDR1 SEHNR and CDR2 FQNEAQ (reference sequence). In DNA form, the CDR3 reads TGTGCCAGCAGCCCAGGACAGGGGGCAGATACGCAGTATTTT. Translation gives CASSPGQGADTQYF. Filled out from reference TRBV7-9 and TRBJ2-3, the complete variable domain reads DTGVSQNPRHKITKRGQNVTFRCDPISEHNRLYWYRQTLGQGPEFLTYFQNEAQLEKSRLLSDRFSAERPKGSFSTLEIQRTEQGDSAMYLCASSPGQGADTQYFGPGTRLTVL.

This chain connects TRBV6-2 or TRBV6-3 to TRBJ2-7; TRBD1 matches at 9 bases. The CDR3 has 16 amino acids. Trimming cost V 2 bases and J 2 bases; bases outside gene matches: 7. Germline V gene data show CDR1 as MNHEY and CDR2 as SVGEGT. The CDR3 is CASSYPPGQGAYEQYV. The CDR3 nucleotides are TGTGCCAGCAGTTACCCTCCGGGACAGGGAGCCTACGAGCAGTACGTC.

The V call is TRBV5-8, the J call TRBJ2-7, with TRBD1 as a possible D gene (6 bases). The germline V gene encodes CDR1 SGHTS and CDR2 YDEGEE. The CDR3 loop spans 13 amino acids. V gave up 4 bases and J gave up 1 base, with 9 bases separating them. The CDR3 protein is CASSGTISYEQYV. Written as DNA, the CDR3 is TGTGCCAGCAGCGGGACAATTTCCTACGAGCAGTACGTC.

This clonotype has at least ten counts. V is TRBV12-5 and J is TRBJ1-1; D remains unclear. The germline V and J ends were trimmed by 4 bases and 3 bases, with 6 bases remaining between them. Looked up from germline, CDR1 is LGHNT and CDR2 is FRNRAP. The CDR3 runs 12 residues. The CDR3 loop reads CASGSQDTEAFF. The DNA of the CDR3 is TGTGCTAGTGGTTCTCAGGACACTGAAGCTTTCTTT.

This clonotype was found a few times. The rearrangement joins TRBV2 to TRBJ1-2; TRBD1 aligns across 7 bases. CDR3 length: 15 residues. With 5 bases clipped from V and 1 base from J, the junction kept 7 bases outside the gene matches. Looked up from germline, CDR1 is SNHLY and CDR2 is FYNNEI. This CDR3 is CASSFRDSFNYGYTF. The CDR3 nucleotides read TGTGCCAGCAGTTTCCGGGACAGTTTTAACTATGGCTACACCTTC.

The genes are TRBV5-1 and TRBJ2-3; TRBD1 or TRBD2 may be the D gene (5 bases each). Germline V gene lookup returns CDR1 SGHRS and CDR2 YFSETQ. This CDR3 spans 15 amino acids. V gave up 3 bases and J gave up 2 bases, with 13 bases separating them. The CDR3 coding sequence is TGCGCCAGCAGCTGGTCAGAGGGGAACACAGATACGCAGTATTTT. Its translation is CASSWSEGNTDTQYF.

This clonotype was recorded at least ten times. This chain links TRBV4-2 with TRBJ2-2; D is possibly TRBD1 or TRBD2 (5 bases each). The CDR3 totals 16 residues. Germline loops: CDR1 LGHNA, CDR2 YNFKEQ. Trimming shortened V by 3 bases and J by 4 bases, and 15 bases separated the two germline ends. The CDR3 coding sequence is TGTGCCAGCAGCCATCTTACCGGGACGGTCACCGGGGAGCTGTTTTTT. Translation: CASSHLTGTVTGELFF.

The chain is built from TRBV7-2 and TRBJ2-4; D is perhaps TRBD2 (6 bases). The germline V gene encodes CDR1 SGHTA and CDR2 FQGNSA. The CDR3 extends over 18 amino acids. V was shortened by 5 bases and J by 0 bases, with 20 bases between the two germline ends. In nucleotides, the CDR3 is TGTGCCAGCAGCCCAGGCTACCAGCGGGCGCTAGCCAAAAACATTCAGTACTTC. This translates into CASSPGYQRALAKNIQYF.

This clonotype has only a few counts. The V gene is TRBV4-2, the J gene TRBJ1-2; D call uncertain. V lost 0 bases and J 4 bases, leaving 15 bases between the germline ends. Germline CDR1 LGHNA, CDR2 YNFKEQ. There are 16 residues in the CDR3. The chain's CDR3 is CASSQDAGESIYGYTF. The CDR3 DNA sequence: TGTGCCAGCAGCCAAGATGCCGGGGAAAGCATCTATGGCTACACCTTC.

This clonotype was detected a few times. The chain recombines TRBV28 with TRBJ1-2, with a tentative D call TRBD1 (5 bases). The CDR3 runs 17 residues. Germline V gene lookup returns CDR1 MDHEN and CDR2 SYDVKM. V was shortened by 6 bases and J by 5 bases, with 25 bases between the two germline ends. The CDR3 nucleotides are TGTGCCAGCAGAATCCATCGGGACCCGCCACCAGAATATGGCTACACCTTC. It encodes CASRIHRDPPPEYGYTF.

The chain is built from TRBV5-1 and TRBJ2-3; D is ambiguous. CDR3 length: 14 residues. CDR1 SGHRS and CDR2 YFSETQ come from the germline V gene. The V gene lost 0 bases and the J gene lost 5 bases, with 10 bases spanning the gap. The CDR3 here is CASSLGLVQDTQYF. The CDR3 nucleotides are TGCGCCAGCAGCTTGGGCCTAGTCCAAGATACGCAGTATTTT.

This clonotype has a handful of counts. The chain combines TRBV19 with TRBJ2-7; D remains ambiguous. The CDR3 spans 15 residues. Trimming shortened V by 3 bases and J by 0 bases, and 12 bases separated the two germline ends. Germline loops: CDR1 LNHDA, CDR2 SQIVND (reference sequence). The CDR3 nucleotides read TGTGCCAGTAGTATCGAGCAACGACCCTCCTACGAGCAGTACTTC. Its translation is CASSIEQRPSYEQYF. Looking up the rest from reference TRBV19 and TRBJ2-7 gives the full variable domain: DGGITQSPKYLFRKEGQNVTLSCEQNLNHDAMYWYRQDPGQGLRLIYYSQIVNDFQKGDIAEGYSVSREKKESFPLTVTSAQKNPTAFYLCASSIEQRPSYEQYFGPGTRLTVT.

This clonotype was found a few times. CDR3 region: CASSSLLRTGLNYGYTF. The DNA of the CDR3 is TGTGCCAGCAGTTCCCTGCTTCGGACAGGGCTTAACTATGGCTACACCTTC. The rearrangement links TRBV28 to TRBJ1-2, with 8 nucleotides matching TRBD1. CDR3 length: 17 residues. After removal of 4 bases from V and 1 base from J, the junction contained 11 bases not matched to a gene. Germline V gene data show CDR1 as MDHEN and CDR2 as SYDVKM.

This clonotype was counted between two and nine times. The chain employs TRBV9 and TRBJ2-7; TRBD1 matches 8 bases. Germline values: CDR1 SGDLS, CDR2 YYNGEE. V shed 3 bases and J 6 bases; nucleotides not matched to a gene: 5. The length of the CDR3 is 13 residues. CDR3 in DNA: TGTGCCAGCAGCGCGACAGGGGTGGGCGAGCAGTACTTC. This sequence encodes CASSATGVGEQYF.

This clonotype appeared a few times. This rearrangement joins TRBV7-9 to TRBJ2-7; possibly TRBD2 for D (5 bases). The CDR3 totals 13 residues. V shed 5 bases and J shed 3 bases, with 11 bases lying between them. Germline-derived CDR1 and CDR2 are SEHNR and FQNEAQ (reference sequence). CDR3 in amino acids: CASSAPGYYEQYV. The CDR3, as DNA: TGTGCCAGCAGCGCACCGGGATACTACGAGCAGTACGTC.

This clonotype was seen more than once but under ten times. This chain links TRBV3-1 with TRBJ2-5; D not resolved. The CDR3 is 11 residues long. The V gene lost 0 bases and the J gene lost 12 bases, with 8 bases spanning the gap. Germline V gene data show CDR1 as LGHDT and CDR2 as YNNKEL (reference sequence). The CDR3 DNA follows: TGTGCCAGCAGCCAAGAAATCCAGGAGTACTTC. Translation gives CASSQEIQEYF.

This clonotype has only a few counts. The chain carries TRBV4-1 and TRBJ2-3; D assignment may be TRBD1 or TRBD2 (5 bases each). The germline V and J ends were trimmed by 1 base and 1 base, with 12 bases remaining between them. The CDR3 is 16 amino acids. CDR1 is MGHRA, CDR2 YSYEKL, per germline. The CDR3: CASSQALGAGTDTQYF. In nucleotides, the CDR3 is TGCGCCAGCAGCCAAGCACTAGGGGCTGGCACAGATACGCAGTATTTT.

V gene TRBV29-1 combines with J gene TRBJ1-2, with D maybe TRBD1 (5 bases). V was shortened by 4 bases and J by 4 bases, with 13 bases between the two germline ends. The CDR3 is 13 amino acids. CDR1 and CDR2 from the germline V gene are SQVTM and ANQGSEA. The CDR3, as DNA: TGCAGCGTTGTAGGGACGATTGGCTATGGCTACACCTTC. It specifies CSVVGTIGYGYTF.

The chain recombines TRBV6-1 with TRBJ2-7, with D perhaps given as TRBD1 or TRBD2 (5 bases each). CDR1 is MNHNS and CDR2 is SASEGT in the germline V gene. This CDR3 contains 15 residues. The ends were cut back, 6 bases at V and 6 bases at J, with 21 bases in the middle. In DNA form, the CDR3 reads TGTGCCAGCAGGTTTGGGGGAGACAGCCCCCTCGAGCAGTACTTC. Translation: CASRFGGDSPLEQYF.